Shown below are 15 T cell receptor beta chains from a single sample sequenced in a study of shared clonotypes between healthy human individuals. TCRdb keeps only in-frame clones here, not all; method: immunoSEQ multiplex PCR. Here the sample spans about 2.4 million clones, 93% being singletons. Sequencing was done on a sample of naive CD4+ T cells from PBMCs. The subset is: CD45RA+ positively selected. These receptors came from a man younger than 35 in good health. Some clones in this sample may be carry-over from other donors' samples.

This rearrangement joins TRBV5-1 to TRBJ2-5; 9 nucleotides line up with TRBD2. This CDR3 contains 14 residues. CDR1 SGHRS and CDR2 YFSETQ come from the germline V gene. V lost 7 bases and J lost 5; bases outside the gene matches: 9. For the CDR3, the DNA is TGCGCCAGCCAGGGGCGGGAGGGGTCGGAGACCCAGTACTTC. Translated, it gives CASQGREGSETQYF.

This clone was counted once. Other DNA sequences in the sample encode the same CDR3. The V gene is TRBV9, the J gene TRBJ2-3; D remains unclear. The CDR3 sequence is 14 residues long. Germline V gene sequence: CDR1 SGDLS, CDR2 YYNGEE. Trimming took 0 bases from V and 2 from J, leaving 7 bases between them. The CDR3 sequence is CASSVGVSTDTQYF. The CDR3 nucleotides read TGTGCCAGCAGCGTAGGGGTCTCCACAGATACGCAGTATTTT.

V usage is TRBV19 and J usage is TRBJ2-1, with 8 bases lining up with TRBD2. CDR1 LNHDA and CDR2 SQIVND come from the germline V gene (reference sequence). This CDR3 is 14 amino acids long. V was clipped by 3 bases and J by 9 bases; unmatched bases: 7. CDR3 sequence: CASSIEAGGREQFF. In nucleotides, the CDR3 is TGTGCCAGTAGTATCGAGGCGGGGGGACGTGAGCAGTTCTTC.

This rearrangement joins TRBV6-6 to TRBJ2-7; D not certain. The CDR3 has 14 residues. The germline V gene has CDR1 MNHNY and CDR2 SVGAGI (reference sequence). With 6 bases removed from V and 4 bases from J, the gap between germline ends came to 16 bases. CDR3 bases: TGTGCCAGCAGCCTCGACGGAGAGATGTACGAGCAGTACTTC. It encodes CASSLDGEMYEQYF.

In nucleotides, the CDR3 is TGTGCCAGTAGTATACGGCTTTATGGCTACACCTTC. Its protein product is CASSIRLYGYTF. The rearrangement joins TRBV19 to TRBJ1-2; D not certain. Per the germline V gene, CDR1 is LNHDA and CDR2 is SQIVND (reference sequence). V lost 2 bases to trimming and J lost 5 bases, with 6 bases between them. This CDR3 spans 12 amino acids.

This chain joins TRBV5-4 and TRBJ2-3; 8 positions match TRBD1. Unmatched junction bases numbered 4, after V lost 4 bases and J lost 3 bases. Germline CDR1 and CDR2: SGHNT and YYREEE (reference sequence). The CDR3 covers 14 residues. CDR3 coding DNA: TGTGCCAGCAGCCCACGACAGGGGACAGATACGCAGTATTTT. Protein sequence: CASSPRQGTDTQYF.

J is TRBJ1-1 and V is TRBV15; D not certain. Germline CDR1 LNHNV, CDR2 YYDKDF (reference sequence). Trimming cost V 1 base and J 0 bases, with 12 bases left between them. The CDR3 loop spans 16 amino acids. In nucleotides, the CDR3 is TGTGCCACCAGCAGAGTCTTGACGGCGATGAACACTGAAGCTTTCTTT. This codes for CATSRVLTAMNTEAFF.

This rearrangement joins TRBV25-1 to TRBJ2-1; 13 bases are a match to TRBD2. Germline CDR1 is MGHDK and CDR2 is SYGVNS. This CDR3 is built from 17 residues. Trimming took 4 bases from V and 0 from J; bases not matched to a gene: 3. The DNA of the CDR3 is TGTGCCAGCAGTGCGACTAGCGGGAGGAGCTCCTACAATGAGCAGTTCTTC. Amino acids: CASSATSGRSSYNEQFF.

The chain joins TRBV28 to TRBJ2-7, with D tentatively TRBD1 (7 bases). The ends were cut back, 4 bases at V and 6 bases at J, with 22 bases in the middle. The CDR3 loop spans 16 amino acids. CDR1 and CDR2 (germline): MDHEN, SYDVKM. Written as DNA, the CDR3 is TGTGCCAGCAGTTCAGGGGGGCCCCAAATATCATCCGAGCAGTACTTC. It encodes CASSSGGPQISSEQYF.

Here the CDR3 reads CASSLDGGHEQYF. In DNA, the CDR3 is TGTGCCAGCAGCTTGGACGGTGGCCACGAGCAGTACTTC. The chain joins TRBV7-7 to TRBJ2-7; D is unresolved. The germline V gene has CDR1 SSHAT and CDR2 FNYEAQ (reference sequence). This CDR3 has 13 amino acids. V shed 3 bases and J shed 5 bases, with 11 bases lying between them.

The genes are TRBV28 and TRBJ2-3; 9 bases map to TRBD2. Germline V gene lookup returns CDR1 MDHEN and CDR2 SYDVKM. This CDR3 is built from 15 residues. V trimming: 8 bases; J trimming: 5 bases; junction bases outside the gene matches: 11. The CDR3 nucleotides are TGTGCCAGCCAGACTCTAGCGGGGTTTGTAGATACGCAGTATTTT. This encodes CASQTLAGFVDTQYF.

A few counts support this clone. This sequence joins TRBV27 and TRBJ2-2; 10 positions agree with TRBD2. In germline, CDR1 is MNHEY, CDR2 SMNVEV (reference sequence). The V and J ends lost 6 bases and 4 bases, in that order; junction bases with no gene match: 20. The CDR3 is 20 amino acids. The DNA of the CDR3 is TGTGCCAGCAGAGGTAAGATGTGGACTAGCGGACCGCGGGGCACCGGGGAGCTGTTTTTT. It specifies CASRGKMWTSGPRGTGELFF.

V is TRBV5-5 and J is TRBJ2-1, with 11 bases lining up with TRBD2. Germline V gene sequence: CDR1 SGHKS, CDR2 YYEKEE (reference sequence). The ends lost 4 bases at V and 4 bases at J; junction bases unmatched: 7. The CDR3 is made up of 16 amino acids. CDR3 sequence reads: CASSPTGTSGYNEQFF. The CDR3 bases are TGTGCCAGCAGCCCAACCGGGACTAGCGGATACAATGAGCAGTTCTTC.

This clone showed up just once. The chain recombines TRBV11-3 with TRBJ2-7, with D maybe TRBD2 (6 bases). The CDR3 has 16 residues. Looked up from germline, CDR1 is SGHNT and CDR2 is YENEEA. V was pared by 4 bases and J by 2 bases, with 18 bases between. The CDR3 nucleotides are TGTGCCAGCAGCTCGGGGACGGGAGTCGGTACCTACGAGCAGTACTTC. Protein: CASSSGTGVGTYEQYF. The full variable domain, in which reference TRBV11-3 and TRBJ2-7 provide the parts outside the CDR3, is EAGVVQSPRYKIIEKKQPVAFWCNPISGHNTLYWYLQNLGQGPELLIRYENEEAVDDSQLPKDRFSAERLKGVDSTLKIQPAELGDSAVYLCASSSGTGVGTYEQYFGPGTRLTVT.

The rearrangement links TRBV29-1 to TRBJ2-7, with D maybe TRBD2 (7 bases). The CDR3 has 13 amino acids. Germline assignment: CDR1 SQVTM and CDR2 ANQGSEA. V was trimmed by 6 bases and J by 6 bases, leaving 18 bases between them. The CDR3 DNA is TGCAGCGTCTCGGGGGGCATCCTCGGCGAGCAGTACTTC. This translates into CSVSGGILGEQYF.